These 8 T cell receptor beta chains were sequenced from one sample in a study of blood T cell repertoires in COVID-19. The table came from immunoSEQ multiplex PCR; TCRdb's copy has only in-frame clones and leaves some out. The repertoire holds some 150,000 clones, 70% to 85% seen once, with approximately 32% in the top ten. The sequencing input was peripheral blood. All receptors come from a woman aged 55-70 years with acute or convalescent COVID-19.

The J gene is TRBJ1-4, the V gene TRBV7-2, with 7 nucleotides matching TRBD1. Trimming at V came to 1 base and at J to 6 bases, leaving 5 bases not matched to a gene. The CDR3 is made up of 15 amino acids. CDR1 and CDR2 from the germline V gene are SGHTA and FQGNSA. DNA for the CDR3: TGTGCCAGCAGCTTAGGGGGACAGCGTTATGAAAAACTGTTTTTT. Translating it yields CASSLGGQRYEKLFF.

CDR3 coding DNA: TGTGCCTGGAGTGTAGATCCAGGGTCACCCCTCCACTTT. Protein product: CAWSVDPGSPLHF. The rearrangement joins TRBV30 to TRBJ1-6; D is possibly TRBD1 (5 bases). This CDR3 contains 13 residues. Germline V gene sequence: CDR1 GTSNPN, CDR2 SVGIG (reference sequence). Trimming stripped 0 bases from V and 10 bases from J, with 10 bases between.

The rearrangement joins TRBV19 to TRBJ1-2; 7 bases are a match to TRBD1. The germline CDR1 and CDR2 sequences are LNHDA and SQIVND (reference sequence). This CDR3 contains 13 residues. J lost 3 bases, V lost 6 bases, and 4 bases had no gene match. CDR3 protein: CASRSTGDYGYTF. CDR3 sequence (DNA): TGTGCCAGTAGGTCAACAGGGGACTATGGCTACACCTTC.

This clone was seen a handful of times. The chain combines TRBV6-1 with TRBJ1-3, with no clear D. Germline loops: CDR1 MNHNS, CDR2 SASEGT. CDR3 length: 14 residues. Trimming removed 2 bases from V and 0 bases from J, with 5 bases in between. The CDR3 spells CASSEQDSGNTIYF. In DNA, the CDR3 is TGTGCCAGCAGTGAACAGGACTCTGGAAACACCATATATTTT.

V and J are TRBV9 and TRBJ2-7; TRBD1 is a possible D gene (6 bases). The ends were cut back, 0 bases at V and 2 bases at J, with 9 bases in the middle. Germline V CDR1 and CDR2: SGDLS, YYNGEE. The CDR3 spans 14 residues. CDR3 amino acids: CASSVGQDAYEQYF. The DNA of the CDR3 is TGTGCCAGCAGCGTAGGACAGGACGCCTACGAGCAGTACTTC.

With respect to this clone: The same CDR3 can be traced to other DNA sequences in this sample. This chain connects TRBV18 to TRBJ1-6; no reliable D call. This CDR3 region has 14 residues. The ends were cut back, 3 bases at V and 7 bases at J, with 10 bases in the middle. Germline values: CDR1 KGHSH, CDR2 LQKENI. The chain's CDR3 is CASSPPGRNSPLHF. The CDR3 DNA follows: TGTGCCAGCTCACCCCCGGGGAGAAATTCACCCCTCCACTTT.

The rearrangement joins TRBV27 to TRBJ1-1; tentatively, D is TRBD1 (5 bases). Germline loops: CDR1 MNHEY, CDR2 SMNVEV (reference sequence). The V end was cut by 0 bases, the J end by 10 bases, with 18 bases between. The CDR3 covers 15 residues. CDR3: CASSLSFGGSAPAFF. Written as DNA, the CDR3 is TGTGCCAGCAGTTTATCGTTCGGGGGATCAGCCCCAGCTTTCTTT.

The rearrangement uses TRBV11-2 and TRBJ1-4; 7 bases agree with TRBD1. The germline CDR1 and CDR2 sequences are SGHAT and FQNNGV. The V gene end was trimmed by 5 bases and the J gene end by 2 bases; junction bases not matched to a gene: 5. The CDR3 consists of 15 residues. DNA for the CDR3: TGTGCCAGCAGCCACACAGGGGCCACTAATGAAAAACTGTTTTTT. As protein: CASSHTGATNEKLFF. Variable domain in full (rest from reference TRBV11-2 and TRBJ1-4): EAGVAQSPRYKIIEKRQSVAFWCNPISGHATLYWYQQILGQGPKLLIQFQNNGVVDDSQLPKDRFSAERLKGVDSTLKIQPAKLEDSAVYLCASSHTGATNEKLFFGSGTQLSVL.